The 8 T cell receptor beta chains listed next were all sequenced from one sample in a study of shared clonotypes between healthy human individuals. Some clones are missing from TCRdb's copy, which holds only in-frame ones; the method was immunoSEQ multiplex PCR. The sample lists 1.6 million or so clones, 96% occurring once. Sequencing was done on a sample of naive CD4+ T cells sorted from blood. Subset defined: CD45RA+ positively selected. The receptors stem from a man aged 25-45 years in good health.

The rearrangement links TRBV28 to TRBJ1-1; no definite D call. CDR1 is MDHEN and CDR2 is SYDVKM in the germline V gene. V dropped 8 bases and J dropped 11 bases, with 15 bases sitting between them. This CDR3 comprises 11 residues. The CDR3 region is CASSGGSVAFF. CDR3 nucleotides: TGTGCCAGCTCGGGTGGCTCCGTGGCTTTCTTT.

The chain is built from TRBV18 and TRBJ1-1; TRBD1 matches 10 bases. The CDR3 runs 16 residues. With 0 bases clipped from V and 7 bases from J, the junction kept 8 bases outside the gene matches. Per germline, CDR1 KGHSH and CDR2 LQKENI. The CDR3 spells CASSPPGTGAGFEAFF. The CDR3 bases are TGTGCCAGCTCACCACCAGGGACAGGGGCCGGTTTTGAAGCTTTCTTT. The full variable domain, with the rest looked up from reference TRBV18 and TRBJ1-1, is NAGVMQNPRHLVRRRGQEARLRCSPMKGHSHVYWYRQLPEEGLKFMVYLQKENIIDESGMPKERFSAEFPKEGPSILRIQQVVRGDSAAYFCASSPPGTGAGFEAFFGQGTRLTVV.

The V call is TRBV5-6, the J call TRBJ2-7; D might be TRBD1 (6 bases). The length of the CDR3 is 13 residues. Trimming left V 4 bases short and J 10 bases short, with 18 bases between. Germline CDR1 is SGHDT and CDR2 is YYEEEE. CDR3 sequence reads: CASSPSRGPPQYF. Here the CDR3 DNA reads TGTGCCAGCAGCCCGTCCAGGGGTCCCCCACAGTACTTC. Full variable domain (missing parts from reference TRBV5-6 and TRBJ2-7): DAGVTQSPTHLIKTRGQQVTLRCSPKSGHDTVSWYQQALGQGPQFIFQYYEEEERQRGNFPDRFSGHQFPNYSSELNVNALLLGDSALYLCASSPSRGPPQYFGPGTRLTVT.

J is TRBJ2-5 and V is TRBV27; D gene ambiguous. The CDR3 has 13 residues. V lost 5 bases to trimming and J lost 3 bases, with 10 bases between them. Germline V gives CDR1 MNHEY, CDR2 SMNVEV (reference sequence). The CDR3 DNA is TGTGCCAGCAGTCCCCGGATTGAAGAGACCCAGTACTTC. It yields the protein CASSPRIEETQYF.

The CDR3 bases are TGTGCCAGCAGCGTACTATCCGACAGGGCATCAACATTATTTTCCTACAATGAGCAGTTCTTC. Translated, it gives CASSVLSDRASTLFSYNEQFF. The chain combines TRBV9 with TRBJ2-1; 7 bases are a match to TRBD1. With 1 base clipped from V and 1 base from J, the junction kept 20 bases outside the gene matches. CDR1 is SGDLS and CDR2 is YYNGEE in the germline V gene. This CDR3 is built from 21 residues.

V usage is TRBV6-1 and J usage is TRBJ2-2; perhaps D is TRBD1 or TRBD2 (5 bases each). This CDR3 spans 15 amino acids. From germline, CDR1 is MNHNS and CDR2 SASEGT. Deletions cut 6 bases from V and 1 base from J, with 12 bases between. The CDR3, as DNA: TGTGCCAGCAGCACACGGGGCAGGAACACCGGGGAGCTGTTTTTT. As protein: CASSTRGRNTGELFF.

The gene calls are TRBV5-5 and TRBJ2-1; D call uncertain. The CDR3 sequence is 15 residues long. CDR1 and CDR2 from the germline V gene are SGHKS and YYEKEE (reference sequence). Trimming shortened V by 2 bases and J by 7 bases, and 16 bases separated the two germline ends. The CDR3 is CASSFIVTSSNEQFF. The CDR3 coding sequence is TGTGCCAGCAGCTTTATAGTGACCAGCTCTAATGAGCAGTTCTTC.

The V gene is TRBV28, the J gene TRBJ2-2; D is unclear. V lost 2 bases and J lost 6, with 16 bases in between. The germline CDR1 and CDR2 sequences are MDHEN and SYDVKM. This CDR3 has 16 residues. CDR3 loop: CASSLVGWGLAGELFF. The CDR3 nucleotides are TGTGCCAGCAGTTTAGTTGGATGGGGTCTCGCCGGGGAGCTGTTTTTT.